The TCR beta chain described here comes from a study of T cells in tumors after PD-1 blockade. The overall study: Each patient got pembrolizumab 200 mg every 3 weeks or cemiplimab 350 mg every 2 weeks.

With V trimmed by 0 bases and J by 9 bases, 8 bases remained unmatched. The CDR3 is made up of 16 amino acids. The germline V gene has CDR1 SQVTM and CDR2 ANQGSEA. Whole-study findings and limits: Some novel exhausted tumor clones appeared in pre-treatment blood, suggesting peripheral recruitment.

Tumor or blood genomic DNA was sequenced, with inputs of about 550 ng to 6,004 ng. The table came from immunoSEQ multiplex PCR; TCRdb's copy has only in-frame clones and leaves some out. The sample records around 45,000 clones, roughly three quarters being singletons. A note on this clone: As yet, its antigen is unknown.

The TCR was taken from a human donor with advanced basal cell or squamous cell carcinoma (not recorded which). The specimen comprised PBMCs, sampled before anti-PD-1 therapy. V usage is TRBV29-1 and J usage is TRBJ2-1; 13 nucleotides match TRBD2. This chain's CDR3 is CSVEDGLAGVYGEQFF. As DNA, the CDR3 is TGCAGCGTTGAAGATGGACTAGCGGGAGTATATGGTGAGCAGTTCTTC.